Each of the 23 T cell receptor beta chains below was sequenced from the same sample in a study of metastatic and nonmetastatic thyroid tumors. Patients had received no treatment of any kind before thyroid surgery. With MiXCR, TCRdb called clones anew from the PCR reads. The sample lists about 20,000 clones; about 20% were seen once. The material sequenced was tumor tissue. The receptors were gathered from a female donor with papillary thyroid cancer or a benign thyroid nodule (not recorded which). Some clones in this sample may be carry-over from other donors' samples.

This clone has at least ten counts. The rearrangement joins TRBV7-9 to TRBJ2-1; no clear D. V lost 5 bases, J lost 10 bases, and 9 bases lay in between. The CDR3 is 11 amino acids. Germline values: CDR1 SEHNR, CDR2 FQNEAQ (reference sequence). The CDR3 reads CASSVRTEQFF. Written as DNA, the CDR3 is TGTGCCAGCAGCGTACGGACCGAGCAGTTCTTC.

This clone was picked up a small number of times. The chain combines TRBV7-2 with TRBJ2-7; D not resolved. Germline CDR1 is SGHTA and CDR2 is FQGNSA. The germline V and J ends were trimmed by 7 bases and 1 base, with 5 bases remaining between them. The CDR3 covers 11 residues. The CDR3: CASNTSYEQYV. CDR3 bases: TGTGCCAGCAATACATCCTACGAGCAGTACGTC.

This clone is categorized as medium-sized. This chain connects TRBV30 to TRBJ2-7; 9 bases fit TRBD2. The trim removed 0 bases at V and 2 bases at J, leaving 5 bases unmatched. The CDR3 sequence is 15 residues long. In germline, CDR1 is GTSNPN, CDR2 SVGIG (reference sequence). CDR3 sequence: CAWSVAGGRAYEQYF. CDR3 in DNA: TGTGCCTGGAGTGTTGCGGGCGGGAGGGCCTACGAGCAGTACTTC.

The chain is built from TRBV6-2 or TRBV6-3 and TRBJ2-1; D possibly corresponds to TRBD2 (5 bases). The CDR3 sequence is 14 residues long. The V gene's germline CDR1 is MNHEY and CDR2 SVGEGT. The V end lost 2 bases, the J end lost 0 bases, and 5 bases lay between the germline ends. CDR3 amino acids: CASSYGSSYNEQFF. The CDR3 DNA reads as TGTGCCAGCAGTTACGGGAGCTCCTACAATGAGCAGTTCTTC.

This clone has at least ten counts. The V and J genes are TRBV14 and TRBJ2-1; 7 bases line up with TRBD1. CDR1 and CDR2 (germline): SGHDN, FVKESK. CDR3 length: 14 amino acids. After removal of 5 bases from V and 3 bases from J, the junction contained 4 bases not matched to a gene. This chain's CDR3 is CASSSQGYYNEQFF. CDR3 DNA sequence: TGTGCCAGCAGCTCACAGGGGTACTACAATGAGCAGTTCTTC. Complete variable domain (other parts from reference TRBV14 and TRBJ2-1): EAGVTQFPSHSVIEKGQTVTLRCDPISGHDNLYWYRRVMGKEIKFLLHFVKESKQDESGMPNNRFLAERTGGTYSTLKVQPAELEDSGVYFCASSSQGYYNEQFFGPGTRLTVL.

The count of this clone is one. V usage is TRBV7-2 and J usage is TRBJ2-7; D is possibly TRBD2 (5 bases). This CDR3 has 14 residues. Trimming pared 7 bases from V and 3 bases from J, leaving 16 bases between. Per germline, CDR1 SGHTA and CDR2 FQGNSA. The CDR3 DNA reads TGTGCCAGCAAGAAAGGTGGCGGGCACTACGAGCAGTACTTC. Residues: CASKKGGGHYEQYF.

At least ten counts were recorded for this clone. The J gene is TRBJ1-5, the V gene TRBV2, with a weak D call TRBD1 (5 bases). This CDR3 contains 13 residues. CDR1 SNHLY and CDR2 FYNNEI come from the germline V gene. The CDR3 nucleotides read TGTGCGTACAACGAGCGGCGGGACCAGCCCCAGCATTTT. As protein: CAYNERRDQPQHF. Full variable domain (remainder filled in from reference TRBV2 and TRBJ1-5): EPEVTQTPSHQVTQMGQEVILRCVPISNHLYFYWYRQILGQKVEFLVSFYNNEISEKSEIFDDQFSVERPDGSNFTLKIRSTKLEDSAMYFCAYNERRDQPQHFGDGTRLSIL.

This clone was seen ten or more times. The V gene is TRBV6-1, the J gene TRBJ2-7, with D unresolved. Germline CDR1 and CDR2: MNHNS and SASEGT. The CDR3 covers 12 residues. Trimming removed 4 bases from V and 1 base from J, with 5 bases in between. CDR3 in DNA: TGTGCCAGCAGTGGGGTTTCCTACGAGCAGTACTTC. Translation gives CASSGVSYEQYF.

In this sample, this clone turned up many times. The rearrangement uses TRBV5-4 and TRBJ2-6; D tentatively reads TRBD1 or TRBD2 (6 bases each). Trimming stripped 3 bases from V and 0 bases from J, with 13 bases between. Per germline, CDR1 SGHNT and CDR2 YYREEE (reference sequence). The CDR3 length is 17 residues. The CDR3 here is CASSYGGGHSGANVLTF. The CDR3 DNA reads TGTGCCAGCAGCTACGGGGGCGGCCACTCTGGGGCCAACGTCCTGACTTTC. Together with reference TRBV5-4 and TRBJ2-6, the CDR3 gives the full variable domain: ETGVTQSPTHLIKTRGQQVTLRCSSQSGHNTVSWYQQALGQGPQFIFQYYREEENGRGNFPPRFSGLQFPNYSSELNVNALELDDSALYLCASSYGGGHSGANVLTFGAGSRLTVL.

This clone is categorized as medium-sized. This chain joins TRBV28 and TRBJ1-5; the match to TRBD1 covers 7 bases. This CDR3 region has 14 residues. V trimming: 7 bases; J trimming: 6 bases; junction bases outside the gene matches: 9. CDR1 and CDR2 (germline): MDHEN, SYDVKM. The CDR3 is CASTLARGPQPQHF. The CDR3 coding sequence is TGTGCCAGCACCTTAGCGAGGGGGCCTCAGCCCCAGCATTTT.

This clone is medium-sized. V usage is TRBV15 and J usage is TRBJ2-7; the D is unclear. CDR1 is LNHNV, CDR2 YYDKDF, per germline (reference sequence). The V end was cut by 5 bases, the J end by 6 bases, with 11 bases between. This CDR3 has 12 amino acids. The CDR3 sequence is CATSRYYGEQYF. In DNA, the CDR3 is TGTGCCACCAGCCGCTACTACGGCGAGCAGTACTTC.

This clone came up many times. The chain carries TRBV5-1 and TRBJ1-1; the D gene is possibly TRBD1 (5 bases). The CDR3 extends over 15 amino acids. V dropped 2 bases and J dropped 5 bases, with 16 bases sitting between them. Germline lookup yields CDR1 SGHRS and CDR2 YFSETQ. The DNA for the CDR3 is TGCGCCAGCAGCTTACTTGGAGGGGCAGGGACTGAAGCTTTCTTT. Its translation: CASSLLGGAGTEAFF.

This clone was seen more than once but under ten times. The V gene is TRBV2, the J gene TRBJ1-2, with 8 bases matching TRBD1. The V gene end was trimmed by 1 base and the J gene end by 3 bases; junction bases not matched to a gene: 1. Germline CDR1 reads SNHLY; CDR2 reads FYNNEI. This CDR3 spans 14 amino acids. CDR3 sequence: CASSEGQGYYGYTF. As DNA, the CDR3 is TGTGCCAGCAGTGAAGGACAGGGGTACTATGGCTACACCTTC. The whole variable domain, remainder taken from reference TRBV2 and TRBJ1-2, is EPEVTQTPSHQVTQMGQEVILRCVPISNHLYFYWYRQILGQKVEFLVSFYNNEISEKSEIFDDQFSVERPDGSNFTLKIRSTKLEDSAMYFCASSEGQGYYGYTFGSGTRLTVV.

Only a few counts were recorded for this clone. V gene TRBV6-1 combines with J gene TRBJ1-1; TRBD1 matches at 12 bases. Looked up from germline, CDR1 is MNHNS and CDR2 is SASEGT. CDR3 size: 16 residues. The CDR3 protein is CATAMGTGGANTEAFF. The DNA of the CDR3 is TGTGCTACCGCGATGGGGACAGGGGGCGCGAACACTGAAGCTTTCTTT.

This clone was seen a few times. The chain carries TRBV5-1 and TRBJ2-2; D might be TRBD1 or TRBD2, each matching 5 bases. The CDR3 has 14 residues. From germline, CDR1 is SGHRS and CDR2 YFSETQ. V lost 2 bases and J lost 8, with 13 bases in between. CDR3 coding DNA: TGCGCCAGCAGCTTACCGGGACCCTTAGGGGAGCTGTTTTTT. Its protein is CASSLPGPLGELFF.

This clone was seen ten or more times. J is TRBJ2-1 and V is TRBV4-2, with 15 bases fitting TRBD2. Unmatched junction bases numbered 7, after V lost 4 bases and J lost 9 bases. The germline gives CDR1 LGHNA, CDR2 YNFKEQ. The CDR3 covers 16 residues. The DNA for the CDR3 is TGTGCCAGCAGCCCAGGGACTAGCGGGAGGCGGGGTGAGCAGTTCTTC. Protein product: CASSPGTSGRRGEQFF.

Many counts were recorded for this clone. The CDR3 sequence: CASSPLANKGNTIYF. In DNA, the CDR3 is TGTGCCAGCAGTCCTTTAGCGAATAAAGGAAACACCATATATTTT. This chain connects TRBV28 to TRBJ1-3; D is uncertain. CDR1 and CDR2 (germline): MDHEN, SYDVKM. V lost 5 bases and J 4 bases, leaving 15 bases between the germline ends. The CDR3 sequence is 15 residues long.

The rearrangement uses TRBV5-1 and TRBJ2-7, with 8 bases identical to TRBD2. The germline V gene encodes CDR1 SGHRS and CDR2 YFSETQ. The ends lost 8 bases at V and 6 bases at J; junction bases unmatched: 13. This CDR3 has 14 amino acids. The CDR3 region is CASNSGNSPSEQYF. CDR3 nucleotide sequence: TGCGCCAGTAATAGCGGGAACTCCCCTTCCGAGCAGTACTTC.

This clone was counted at least ten times. CDR3 DNA: TGTGCCAGCAGTGACGGACAGGGGTTCGGTGAAGCTTTCTTT. Its translation: CASSDGQGFGEAFF. This chain joins TRBV6-1 and TRBJ1-1; the match to TRBD1 covers 9 bases. The V gene end was trimmed by 3 bases and the J gene end by 7 bases; junction bases not matched to a gene: 6. CDR3 length: 14 residues. Germline-derived CDR1 and CDR2 are MNHNS and SASEGT.

The sample holds many counts of this clone. The chain's CDR3 is CASSSGTSKGVEFF. The CDR3 bases are TGTGCCAGCAGTTCCGGGACTTCCAAGGGCGTGGAGTTCTTC. The genes are TRBV6-1 and TRBJ2-1; D possibly corresponds to TRBD2 (6 bases). This CDR3 contains 14 residues. Germline CDR1 and CDR2: MNHNS and SASEGT. V lost 5 bases and J lost 14, with 22 bases in between.

This clone has a count of ten or more. This chain joins TRBV7-9 and TRBJ1-5; TRBD1 might be the D (6 bases). The CDR3 sequence is 14 residues long. V lost 0 bases, J lost 5 bases, and 8 bases lay in between. CDR1 is SEHNR and CDR2 is FQNEAQ in the germline V gene (reference sequence). The CDR3 sequence is CASSLAGGHQPQHF. DNA for the CDR3: TGTGCCAGCAGCTTAGCAGGGGGTCATCAGCCCCAGCATTTT.

This clone was counted at least ten times. The chain carries TRBV13 and TRBJ2-1; tentative D call: TRBD2 (5 bases). V was shortened by 5 bases and J by 8 bases, with 13 bases between the two germline ends. Germline V gene sequence: CDR1 PRHDT, CDR2 FYEKMQ (reference sequence). The CDR3 is made up of 13 amino acids. The DNA of the CDR3 is TGTGCCAGCAGCCTCCCGTCCGGGGATGAGCAGTTCTTC. This codes for CASSLPSGDEQFF.

This clone was seen at least ten times. The chain uses TRBV18 and TRBJ2-2; D call uncertain. Looked up from germline, CDR1 is KGHSH and CDR2 is LQKENI. The CDR3 contains 15 residues. V lost 0 bases and J lost 7, with 12 bases in between. This CDR3 is CASSPPDNSGGELFF. The DNA of the CDR3 is TGTGCCAGCTCACCACCCGACAACTCCGGCGGGGAGCTGTTTTTT. The entire variable domain, with the rest obtained from reference TRBV18 and TRBJ2-2, is as follows: NAGVMQNPRHLVRRRGQEARLRCSPMKGHSHVYWYRQLPEEGLKFMVYLQKENIIDESGMPKERFSAEFPKEGPSILRIQQVVRGDSAAYFCASSPPDNSGGELFFGEGSRLTVL.